This passage covers 7 T cell receptor beta chains from one sample sequenced in a study of cytomegalovirus exposure and HLA in healthy donors. PCR employed 60 Vbeta and 13 Jbeta primers. Profiling relied on immunoSEQ multiplex PCR, and the TCRdb table lists in-frame clones only, not all of them. Here the sample spans 150,000 to 200,000 clones, 75% to 80% being singletons. Source material: PBMCs. These receptors came from a woman aged 25-40 years in good health and CMV-seropositive.

This clone was observed a few times. This chain uses TRBV12-5 with TRBJ2-1; a weak D match, TRBD1 (7 bases). The V gene lost 0 bases and the J gene lost 8 bases, with 20 bases spanning the gap. The germline gives CDR1 LGHNT, CDR2 FRNRAP. The CDR3 has 17 residues. The CDR3 is CASGLVLGTAPGDEQFF. CDR3 DNA: TGTGCTAGTGGTTTGGTCCTCGGGACAGCCCCGGGGGATGAGCAGTTCTTC.

The chain carries TRBV7-9 and TRBJ2-7; D remains unclear. From germline, CDR1 is SEHNR and CDR2 FQNEAQ (reference sequence). V gave up 5 bases and J gave up 4 bases, with 9 bases separating them. The CDR3 length is 12 residues. The CDR3 loop reads CASSKILYEQYF. DNA of the CDR3: TGTGCCAGCAGCAAGATCCTATACGAGCAGTACTTC.

The chain joins TRBV12-5 to TRBJ2-1, with 8 bases identical to TRBD2. With 0 bases clipped from V and 5 bases from J, the junction kept 9 bases outside the gene matches. Germline loops: CDR1 LGHNT, CDR2 FRNRAP. The CDR3 loop spans 17 amino acids. CDR3 sequence (DNA): TGTGCTAGTGGTTTGGTCGTCGGGAGGGGGGGTCACAATGAGCAGTTCTTC. Amino acid sequence: CASGLVVGRGGHNEQFF.

This rearrangement joins TRBV27 to TRBJ2-3; D possibly corresponds to TRBD1 (6 bases). Deletions cut 5 bases from V and 2 bases from J, with 14 bases between. The CDR3 length is 15 residues. Germline V lookup: CDR1 MNHEY, CDR2 SMNVEV (reference sequence). The chain's CDR3 is CASSPLDRLTDTQYF. The CDR3 DNA is TGTGCCAGCAGTCCGTTGGACAGACTCACAGATACGCAGTATTTT.

J is TRBJ2-2 and V is TRBV5-5; D possibly corresponds to TRBD2 (5 bases). The CDR3 runs to 17 residues. V gave up 0 bases and J gave up 1 base, with 13 bases separating them. Germline loops: CDR1 SGHKS, CDR2 YYEKEE (reference sequence). CDR3 DNA sequence: TGTGCCAGCAGCTTGGCGTTGATCGGAGGGAACACCGGGGAGCTGTTTTTT. It codes for CASSLALIGGNTGELFF.

The chain links TRBV27 to TRBJ1-2; weak D call: TRBD1 (6 bases). Trimming removed 5 bases from V and 5 bases from J, with 15 bases in between. The CDR3 runs 14 residues. The germline gives CDR1 MNHEY, CDR2 SMNVEV (reference sequence). The CDR3 loop reads CASSLGQRPYGYTF. CDR3 bases: TGTGCCAGCAGTCTGGGACAAAGACCTTATGGCTACACCTTC.

The V call is TRBV9, the J call TRBJ2-3; D gene uncertain. Per the germline V gene, CDR1 is SGDLS and CDR2 is YYNGEE. CDR3 size: 13 residues. Between the trimmed V and J ends, which lost 3 bases and 2 bases, there was a span of 7 bases. The CDR3 sequence: CASSDGPTDTQYF. In DNA form, the CDR3 reads TGTGCCAGCAGCGACGGTCCCACAGATACGCAGTATTTT.